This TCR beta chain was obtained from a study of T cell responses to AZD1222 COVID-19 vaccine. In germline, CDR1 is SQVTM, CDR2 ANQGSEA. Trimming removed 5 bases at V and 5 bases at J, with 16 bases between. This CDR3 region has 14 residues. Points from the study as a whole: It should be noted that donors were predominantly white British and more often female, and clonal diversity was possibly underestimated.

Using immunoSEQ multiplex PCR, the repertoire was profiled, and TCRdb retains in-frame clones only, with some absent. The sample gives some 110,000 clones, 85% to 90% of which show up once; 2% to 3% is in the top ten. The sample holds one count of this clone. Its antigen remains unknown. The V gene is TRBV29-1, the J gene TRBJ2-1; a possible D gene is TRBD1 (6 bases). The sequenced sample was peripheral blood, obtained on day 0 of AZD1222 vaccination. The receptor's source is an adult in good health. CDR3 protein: CSVYRQVVNNEQFF. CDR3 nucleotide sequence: TGCAGCGTTTACCGACAGGTAGTCAACAATGAGCAGTTCTTC.